This entry lists 23 T cell receptor beta chains sequenced from one sample in a study of shared clonotypes between healthy human individuals. The naive CD8 subset, CD45RO-negative cells positively selected for CCR7, excluded terminally differentiated effector memory CD45RA+ cells. Some clones are missing from TCRdb's copy, which holds only in-frame ones; the method was immunoSEQ multiplex PCR. Of a few million clones listed, just under 95% are singletons. Input material: naive CD8+ T cells from PBMCs. The receptors originated from a young man in good health. Some clones in this sample may be carry-over from other donors' samples.

V usage is TRBV6-5 and J usage is TRBJ2-2; D not resolved. There are 14 residues in the CDR3. The ends were cut back, 6 bases at V and 4 bases at J, with 12 bases in the middle. CDR1 and CDR2 from the germline V gene are MNHEY and SVGAGI. The CDR3 protein is CASSPLPTTGELFF. CDR3 coding DNA: TGTGCCAGCAGCCCCCTTCCTACCACCGGGGAGCTGTTTTTT.

The chain employs TRBV27 and TRBJ1-5; D perhaps matches TRBD1 (6 bases). Trimming pared 6 bases from V and 5 bases from J, leaving 14 bases between. The CDR3 extends over 14 amino acids. CDR1 is MNHEY, CDR2 SMNVEV, per germline (reference sequence). CDR3: CASSPRGGHQPQHF. The CDR3 nucleotides read TGTGCCAGCAGCCCCCGTGGGGGGCATCAGCCCCAGCATTTT.

The chain couples TRBV19 to TRBJ2-1; D gene unclear. With 3 bases removed from V and 12 bases from J, the gap between germline ends came to 12 bases. This CDR3 spans 12 amino acids. The germline CDR1 and CDR2 sequences are LNHDA and SQIVND (reference sequence). The CDR3 spells CASSIGQNGQFF. CDR3 DNA sequence: TGTGCCAGTAGTATTGGGCAAAACGGGCAGTTCTTC.

The rearrangement links TRBV7-9 to TRBJ2-2, with D perhaps TRBD1 (6 bases). Trimming removed 5 bases from V and 2 bases from J, with 18 bases in between. The CDR3 is made up of 17 amino acids. CDR1 SEHNR and CDR2 FQNEAQ come from the germline V gene (reference sequence). The CDR3 bases are TGTGCCAGCAGCCCGGTATACAGAGGGGGAAACACCGGGGAGCTGTTTTTT. This encodes CASSPVYRGGNTGELFF.

In regard to this clone: This sample also contains other DNA sequences that code for the same CDR3. This chain uses TRBV10-2 with TRBJ2-7; 8 bases are a match to TRBD2. After removal of 6 bases from V and 2 bases from J, the junction contained 18 bases not matched to a gene. CDR3 length equals 18 residues. Germline CDR1 WSHSY, CDR2 SAAADI. CDR3 DNA: TGCGCCAGCAGCGAGCCGCACCGGGGGGGAATGAGCGCCTACGAGCAGTACTTC. Translated: CASSEPHRGGMSAYEQYF.

This clone has a single count. CDR3 sequence reads: CASSDQGGGTDTQYF. CDR3 coding DNA: TGTGCCAGCAGCGATCAGGGGGGAGGAACAGATACGCAGTATTTT. This chain connects TRBV7-9 to TRBJ2-3; D may be TRBD1 (7 bases). This CDR3 contains 15 residues. Germline CDR1 SEHNR, CDR2 FQNEAQ (reference sequence). Between the trimmed V and J ends, which lost 5 bases and 3 bases, there was a span of 15 bases.

In the case of this clone: The sample has other DNA sequences that encode this CDR3 too. The rearrangement uses TRBV6-5 and TRBJ1-5, with D tentatively TRBD1 (6 bases). The CDR3 extends over 14 amino acids. Germline CDR1 is MNHEY and CDR2 is SVGAGI. V lost 4 bases and J lost 1, with 8 bases in between. CDR3: CASSFTGSNQPQHF. The CDR3 coding sequence is TGTGCCAGCAGTTTTACAGGGAGCAATCAGCCCCAGCATTTT.

This chain links TRBV27 with TRBJ2-3, with D perhaps matching TRBD1 or TRBD2 (6 bases each). The CDR3 sequence is 16 residues long. V lost 5 bases and J lost 2, with 17 bases in between. Germline assignment: CDR1 MNHEY and CDR2 SMNVEV (reference sequence). The CDR3 nucleotides read TGTGCCAGCAGTCCGCAGAGGGGGGAACCCACAGATACGCAGTATTTT. Translated: CASSPQRGEPTDTQYF.

This CDR3 reads CASSLAPQGQGYEQYF. The CDR3 DNA reads TGTGCCAGCAGCTTAGCGCCTCAGGGGCAAGGGTACGAGCAGTACTTC. The chain combines TRBV7-9 with TRBJ2-5; D perhaps matches TRBD1 (6 bases). The J call may be incorrect, as the DNA end agrees better with TRBJ2-7. There are 16 residues in the CDR3. Germline CDR1 reads SEHNR; CDR2 reads FQNEAQ (reference sequence).

The chain joins TRBV27 to TRBJ1-1; 10 bases match TRBD1. From germline, CDR1 is MNHEY and CDR2 SMNVEV (reference sequence). The CDR3 spans 15 residues. V shed 2 bases, J shed 6 bases, and the junction held 6 bases outside the gene matches. The CDR3 is CASSLEGQGLAEAFF. CDR3 coding DNA: TGTGCCAGCAGTTTAGAGGGACAGGGGTTGGCTGAAGCTTTCTTT.

The J gene is TRBJ1-1, the V gene TRBV5-4; unclear D gene. The CDR3 consists of 13 residues. V was clipped by 4 bases and J by 0 bases, with 7 bases between them. Germline CDR1 and CDR2: SGHNT and YYREEE (reference sequence). The CDR3 loop is CASSLKLNTEAFF. Written as DNA, the CDR3 is TGTGCCAGCAGCCTCAAGTTGAACACTGAAGCTTTCTTT. The full variable domain, completed using reference TRBV5-4 and TRBJ1-1, is ETGVTQSPTHLIKTRGQQVTLRCSSQSGHNTVSWYQQALGQGPQFIFQYYREEENGRGNFPPRFSGLQFPNYSSELNVNALELDDSALYLCASSLKLNTEAFFGQGTRLTVV.

The genes are TRBV19 and TRBJ2-7, with D unresolved. V lost 5 bases and J 2 bases, leaving 13 bases between the germline ends. There are 14 residues in the CDR3. The germline gives CDR1 LNHDA, CDR2 SQIVND (reference sequence). The CDR3 loop reads CASSSSPATYEQYF. CDR3 DNA sequence: TGTGCCAGTAGTTCCTCCCCTGCGACCTACGAGCAGTACTTC.

The genes are TRBV2 and TRBJ2-1; no clear D gene. Germline CDR1 reads SNHLY; CDR2 reads FYNNEI. The V gene lost 4 bases and the J gene lost 8 bases, with 9 bases spanning the gap. The CDR3 sequence is 12 residues long. In DNA form, the CDR3 reads TGTGCCAGCAGTGTCGGACGCGATGAGCAGTTCTTC. Its translation: CASSVGRDEQFF.

This clone appeared a few times. The V and J genes are TRBV5-6 and TRBJ2-7; TRBD2 might be the D (6 bases). Germline lookup yields CDR1 SGHDT and CDR2 YYEEEE. V was clipped by 0 bases and J by 0 bases, with 13 bases between them. There are 16 residues in the CDR3. CDR3 amino acids: CASSLAAGLSSYEQYF. CDR3 DNA: TGTGCCAGCAGCTTGGCCGCGGGGCTGAGCTCCTACGAGCAGTACTTC.

This sequence joins TRBV4-2 and TRBJ2-5; 11 nucleotides match TRBD2. Looked up from germline, CDR1 is LGHNA and CDR2 is YNFKEQ. With 0 bases clipped from V and 0 bases from J, the junction kept 3 bases outside the gene matches. The CDR3 is 17 amino acids. DNA of the CDR3: TGTGCCAGCAGCCAAGAGGAACTAGCGGGGGACCAAGAGACCCAGTACTTC. Amino acid sequence: CASSQEELAGDQETQYF.

The chain carries TRBV19 and TRBJ2-6, with D perhaps matching TRBD1 (5 bases). The V end lost 7 bases, the J end lost 0 bases, and 37 bases lay between the germline ends. This CDR3 has 24 amino acids. Germline loops: CDR1 LNHDA, CDR2 SQIVND (reference sequence). The CDR3 DNA is TGTGCCAGTACTCAAAGGTGGGTTGTTTTGGCAGGGCCTACAGGAAGCTCTGGGGCCAACGTCCTGACTTTC. Its translation: CASTQRWVVLAGPTGSSGANVLTF.

The J gene is TRBJ2-1, the V gene TRBV13, with 10 nucleotides matching TRBD1. This CDR3 region has 15 residues. The germline CDR1 and CDR2 sequences are PRHDT and FYEKMQ (reference sequence). V trimming: 4 bases; J trimming: 7 bases; junction bases outside the gene matches: 7. CDR3 bases: TGTGCCAGCAGCTACGGACAGGGGGTATGGAATGAGCAGTTCTTC. Amino acid sequence: CASSYGQGVWNEQFF.

With regard to this clone: The sample carries other DNA sequences with the same CDR3. The chain is built from TRBV13 and TRBJ2-3; TRBD2 matches at 7 bases. Germline CDR1 and CDR2: PRHDT and FYEKMQ (reference sequence). This CDR3 has 16 residues. Trimming at V came to 0 bases and at J to 0 bases, leaving 3 bases not matched to a gene. The CDR3 is CASSLGGGRSTDTQYF. The CDR3 region has the DNA TGTGCCAGCAGCTTAGGGGGCGGGAGAAGCACAGATACGCAGTATTTT. Combining the CDR3 with reference TRBV13 and TRBJ2-3 gives the whole variable domain AAGVIQSPRHLIKEKRETATLKCYPIPRHDTVYWYQQGPGQDPQFLISFYEKMQSDKGSIPDRFSAQQFSDYHSELNMSSLELGDSALYFCASSLGGGRSTDTQYFGPGTRLTVL.

Of note for this clone: In the same sample, other DNA sequences code for this CDR3. The J gene is TRBJ1-1, the V gene TRBV4-1; D remains unclear. CDR3 length equals 15 residues. Germline CDR1 MGHRA, CDR2 YSYEKL. With 1 base removed from V and 0 bases from J, the gap between germline ends came to 9 bases. The CDR3 bases are TGCGCCAGCAGCCAAGGTGGAGGGCTGAACACTGAAGCTTTCTTT. It yields the protein CASSQGGGLNTEAFF.

The rearrangement links TRBV2 to TRBJ1-5; D might be TRBD1 (6 bases). Looked up from germline, CDR1 is SNHLY and CDR2 is FYNNEI. The CDR3 length is 15 residues. With 2 bases removed from V and 2 bases from J, the gap between germline ends came to 10 bases. The CDR3 protein is CASSEIGGGNQPQHF. The CDR3 coding sequence is TGTGCCAGCAGTGAAATAGGGGGAGGCAATCAGCCCCAGCATTTT.

This sequence joins TRBV5-8 and TRBJ2-2; D is unclear. The germline gives CDR1 SGHTS, CDR2 YDEGEE. CDR3 length equals 16 residues. Trimming pared 0 bases from V and 4 bases from J, leaving 13 bases between. CDR3 sequence reads: CASSLAVVIPTGELFF. DNA for the CDR3: TGTGCCAGCAGCTTGGCTGTCGTAATACCCACCGGGGAGCTGTTTTTT.

The chain has TRBV6-5 and TRBJ1-5; unclear D gene. The CDR3 has 14 residues. Germline V gene lookup returns CDR1 MNHEY and CDR2 SVGAGI. The germline V and J ends were trimmed by 8 bases and 1 base, with 12 bases remaining between them. The CDR3 region has the DNA TGTGCCAGCGCACAACTAGGGAGCAATCAGCCCCAGCATTTT. As protein: CASAQLGSNQPQHF.

The rearrangement joins TRBV19 to TRBJ2-2; D gene unclear. CDR1 is LNHDA and CDR2 is SQIVND in the germline V gene (reference sequence). The CDR3 is 12 residues long. V was trimmed by 6 bases and J by 6 bases, leaving 8 bases between them. The CDR3, as DNA: TGTGCCAGTAGGATTATTGCCGGGGAGCTGTTTTTT. Its translation: CASRIIAGELFF.